The T cell receptor beta chain described here comes from a study of T cells in Graves' hyperthyroidism and ophthalmopathy. General study points: Ophthalmopathy was identified by the model a median around 6 months ahead of onset.

V dropped 2 bases and J dropped 0; count of bases not matched to a gene: 5. CDR1 is LGHDT, CDR2 YNNKEL, per germline (reference sequence). This CDR3 has 16 residues. An absence of ophthalmopathy progression within 18 months meant stable Graves' hyperthyroidism. The authors obtained PBMCs from more than 9.5 ml of fresh peripheral blood. This clonotype has at least ten counts. Its antigen is currently unknown. Amplified TCR beta CDR3 regions came from RNA transcripts. First-round RT-PCR of the TCR CDR3 relied on the HTBI primer set. TCRdb independently ran MiXCR on the multiplex PCR reads; one entry per CDR3 protein. The sample shows 550,000 to 800,000 distinct CDR3 sequences, 16% of them seen only once.

The clonotype originates from a man aged 18 to 29 with Graves' hyperthyroidism. V and J are TRBV3-1 and TRBJ2-3; 7 nucleotides align to TRBD2. Sequencing was carried out using blood. In nucleotides, the CDR3 is TGTGCCAGCAGCCAATTACTAGCGCCTAGCACAGATACGCAGTATTTT. Amino acid sequence: CASSQLLAPSTDTQYF.